This T cell receptor beta chain was documented in a study of blood T cell repertoires in COVID-19. Whole-study context: Acute-phase and convalescent COVID-19 samples originated in the United States, Italy and Spain.

The method was immunoSEQ multiplex PCR; TCRdb's version includes in-frame clones alone and lacks a portion of them. The sample holds about 270,000 clones, over 75% seen once. This CDR3 has 15 residues. Trimming left V 5 bases short and J 3 bases short, with 13 bases between. In germline, CDR1 is KGHSH, CDR2 LQKENI. The chain uses TRBV18 and TRBJ1-4; D remains unclear. The sequenced sample consisted of peripheral blood. The receptor was isolated from a human donor in a cohort sampled during active COVID-19. CDR3 sequence (DNA): TGTGCCAGCTCAGTGCCTAGTCTGGCTAATGAAAAACTGTTTTTT. Its protein product is CASSVPSLANEKLFF.